This is a list of T cell receptor beta chains from one sample in a study of cytomegalovirus exposure and HLA in healthy donors. Method: immunoSEQ multiplex PCR; TCRdb's copy keeps in-frame clones and lacks some. The sample contains about 130,000 clones, 70% to 80% of which appear only once. Sequenced material: PBMCs. These receptors all come from a human donor in good health. CDR3s include the opening cysteine and the closing phenylalanine or tryptophan. A D gene is named only where the DNA matches it firmly. The size entry is marked missing in some rows and otherwise reads once, few, many or a size class.

TRBJ2-4	NA	TRBV7-2	NA	TGTGCCAGCAGCTTAGGATTTTCTAGTCACATTCAGTACTTC	CASSLGFSSHIQYF
TRBJ2-2	NA	TRBV19	TRBD2	TGTGCCAGTTCCCACCTACTAGCGGGAGGGCCCGGGTCTATTACCGGGGAGCTGTTTTTT	CASSHLLAGGPGSITGELFF
TRBJ1-5	NA	TRBV4-1	NA	TGCGCCAGCAGCCAAGTACAGGGCCCTGGGTGGGCCCAGCATTTT	CASSQVQGPGWAQHF
TRBJ2-3	NA	TRBV14	NA	TGTGCCAGCAGCCAAGATGGTGGGAGACTAGCAGATACGCAGTATTTT	CASSQDGGRLADTQYF
TRBJ2-1	once	TRBV14	TRBD1	TGTGCCAGCAGCCTTGAGACCGTGGGGACAGGGATACACAATGAGCAGTTCTTC	CASSLETVGTGIHNEQFF
TRBJ1-2	NA	TRBV6-1	NA	TGTGCCAGCAGTGTCGGGGAGCCCTACACCTTC	CASSVGEPYTF
TRBJ1-2	few	TRBV19	TRBD1	TGTGCCAGTAGTAGAGACAGGGGTGGCTACACCTTC	CASSRDRGGYTF
TRBJ2-7	NA	TRBV5-4	NA	TGTGCCAGCAGCTTAGGGGGTTTCAACGAGCAGTACTTC	CASSLGGFNEQYF
TRBJ2-1	NA	TRBV27	TRBD1	TGTGCCAGCAGTTTAAGGACAGGGGGGCCCTACAATGAGCAGTTCTTC	CASSLRTGGPYNEQFF
TRBJ2-4	few	TRBV6-4	NA	TGTGCCAGCAGTGAAACCGGGGGACAGATTCAGTACTTC	CASSETGGQIQYF
TRBJ1-5	NA	TRBV6-5	TRBD1	TGTGCCAGCAGTGAAGGACAGGGTGGGCAGCCCCAGCATTTT	CASSEGQGGQPQHF
TRBJ2-5	NA	TRBV7-9	TRBD1	TGTGCCAGCAGCTCCATCACGACAGGGGGACAAGAGACCCAGTACTTC	CASSSITTGGQETQYF
TRBJ1-4	NA	TRBV30	NA	TGTGCCTGGACCCCAGGGGTGGATGAAAAACTGTTTTTT	CAWTPGVDEKLFF
TRBJ2-7	NA	TRBV2	NA	TGTGCCAGCGTTTCGGACAGCTCCTACGAGCAGTACTTC	CASVSDSSYEQYF
TRBJ2-7	NA	TRBV6-6	TRBD2	TGTGCCAGCAGTCCGCTAGCGGGAGTGGGGGAGCAGTACTTC	CASSPLAGVGEQYF
TRBJ2-2	NA	TRBV19	TRBD1	TGTGCCAGTAAAGCAGGGGGCGGAAACACCGGGGAGCTGTTTTTT	CASKAGGGNTGELFF
TRBJ2-3	NA	TRBV30	NA	TGTGCCTGGAACTGGGCCGGATTGGCAGATACGCAGTATTTT	CAWNWAGLADTQYF
TRBJ2-3	NA	TRBV7-2	TRBD2	TGTGCCAGCAGTCCGGAGGCTAGCGGGGGAGATACGCAGTATTTT	CASSPEASGGDTQYF
TRBJ2-7	NA	TRBV11-2	TRBD1	TGTGCCAGCAGCTTAGGGTTAACCGGGACAGGGACCTACGAGCAGTACTTC	CASSLGLTGTGTYEQYF
TRBJ1-4	few	TRBV7-8	NA	TGTGCCAGCAGCTTAGCGCGGAGGGGAGAAAAACTGTTTTTT	CASSLARRGEKLFF
TRBJ1-5	NA	TRBV6-1	TRBD1	TGTGCCAGCAGTGCCTACAGGGGGCGCTTCAATCAGCCCCAGCATTTT	CASSAYRGRFNQPQHF
TRBJ2-3	NA	TRBV7-3	NA	TGTGCCAGCAGCTCCCTAGCGTTAAGAGCAGATACGCAGTATTTT	CASSSLALRADTQYF
TRBJ2-7	NA	TRBV7-8	NA	TGTGCCAGCAGCTCCGAGGGTCTCAGCTCCTACGAGCAGTACTTC	CASSSEGLSSYEQYF
TRBJ1-2	NA	TRBV6-5	NA	TGTGCCAGCAGTTACAAGGGGTTCGGCTATGGCTACACCTTC	CASSYKGFGYGYTF
TRBJ2-5	NA	TRBV14	NA	TGTGCCAGCAGCCAGGATAGAGTCGTCGGGGAGACCCAGTACTTC	CASSQDRVVGETQYF
TRBJ2-2	NA	TRBV27	NA	TGTGCCAGCAGTTCGTCTCCGGGACATAAACTTTTCTGGGAGCTGTTTTTT	CASSSSPGHKLFWELFF
TRBJ1-2	NA	TRBV19	NA	TGTGCCAGTAGCCCCGGGAGAGCTAACTATGGCTACACCTTC	CASSPGRANYGYTF
TRBJ1-4	NA	TRBV10-3	TRBD1	TGTGCCATCAGGGGACAGGGAGGTGAAAAACTGTTTTTT	CAIRGQGGEKLFF
TRBJ1-2	NA	TRBV19	NA	TGTGCCAGTAGTATAGGGCGCCGGGGGGATGGCTACACCTTC	CASSIGRRGDGYTF
TRBJ2-1	NA	TRBV2	TRBD2	TGTGCCAGCAGGATCGGTAGCGGGAGATCCAATGAGCAGTTCTTC	CASRIGSGRSNEQFF
TRBJ2-1	NA	TRBV2	TRBD1	TGTGCCAGCAGCTACAGGGGAGATGAGCAGTTCTTC	CASSYRGDEQFF
TRBJ2-3	NA	TRBV9	NA	TGTGCCAGCAGCGGACAGGTTTGGGCAGATACGCAGTATTTT	CASSGQVWADTQYF
TRBJ1-1	NA	TRBV7-9	NA	TGTGCCAGCAGCTTGAGCTTGAACACTGAAGCTTTCTTT	CASSLSLNTEAFF
TRBJ2-1	NA	TRBV11-2	NA	TGTGCCAGCAGTCAAGGGAGCTCCTACAATGAGCAGTTCTTC	CASSQGSSYNEQFF
TRBJ2-1	NA	TRBV4-1	TRBD2	TGCGCCAGCAGCCAAGAAAGAGGACTAGGTGGGAATGAGCAGTTCTTC	CASSQERGLGGNEQFF
TRBJ2-5	NA	TRBV5-1	TRBD2	TGCGCCAGCAGCTTGGGGCTAGCGGGAGCCGGGCAAGAGACCCAGTACTTC	CASSLGLAGAGQETQYF
TRBJ2-1	NA	TRBV4-2	NA	TGTGCCAGCAGCCATCTTAGGGGATACTACAATGAGCAGTTCTTC	CASSHLRGYYNEQFF
TRBJ2-7	NA	TRBV9	NA	TGTGCCAGCAGCGTAGGCCCAGGGGACTACGAGCAGTACTTC	CASSVGPGDYEQYF
TRBJ2-5	NA	TRBV30	NA	TGTGCCTGGAGTGTACTGTCCGCGGCAGAGACCCAGTACTTC	CAWSVLSAAETQYF
TRBJ1-5	NA	TRBV6-5	NA	TGTGCCTCTCAGGGCAATCAGCCCCAGCATTTT	CASQGNQPQHF
TRBJ1-5	NA	TRBV7-9	TRBD1	TGTTCCAGCAGCTTAGGGTCGACAGGGAATAGCAATCAGCCCCAGCATTTT	CSSSLGSTGNSNQPQHF
TRBJ2-1	NA	TRBV5-1	TRBD2	TGCGCCAGCAGATCTCCCCCGTATCCGGGACTAGCGGGGAGGGATGAGCAGTTCTTC	CASRSPPYPGLAGRDEQFF
TRBJ2-3	NA	TRBV7-2	NA	TGTGCCAGCAGCTTTGTTTCAGAGGGTCCGCAGTATTTT	CASSFVSEGPQYF
TRBJ2-5	few	TRBV2	TRBD2	TGTGCCAGCAGGGCACGACTAGCGGGAGCGAAAGGGACCCAGTACTTC	CASRARLAGAKGTQYF
TRBJ1-5	NA	TRBV19	TRBD1	TGTGCCAGTAGTATAGTGGACAGGGGCAATCAGCCCCAGCATTTT	CASSIVDRGNQPQHF
TRBJ1-6	NA	TRBV5-4	TRBD1	TGTGCCAGTAGACTGGGACAGGCTAATTCACCCCTCCACTTT	CASRLGQANSPLHF
TRBJ2-3	NA	TRBV18	TRBD1	TGTGCCAGCTCAGTTAACAGGGGCACCACAGATACGCAGTATTTT	CASSVNRGTTDTQYF
TRBJ2-3	NA	TRBV7-2	TRBD2	TGTGCCAGCAGCTTAGCGTGGACTAGCGGGAGGCCCCACCGCACAGATACGCAGTATTTT	CASSLAWTSGRPHRTDTQYF
TRBJ2-1	NA	TRBV4-3	TRBD2	TGCGCCAGCAGCCAAGAAGCGGCGGGAGGGCCTCTGGACAATGAGCAGTTCTTC	CASSQEAAGGPLDNEQFF
TRBJ2-7	NA	TRBV11-2	TRBD2	TGTGCCAGCAGCCATCAGACCGGGACTAGCCTAACCTACGAGCAGTACTTC	CASSHQTGTSLTYEQYF
TRBJ1-1	NA	TRBV7-3	TRBD1	TGTGCCAGCAGCTTATTCTTAGGGCCGGGACAGGGGAACACTGAAGCTTTCTTT	CASSLFLGPGQGNTEAFF
TRBJ1-2	once	TRBV2	NA	TGTGCCAGCCTCTTACAGGGCCCCTATGGCTACACCTTC	CASLLQGPYGYTF
TRBJ2-1	NA	TRBV28	TRBD1	TGTGCCAGCAGTGTGACAGGGGAGGTAAGAGAGCAGTTCTTC	CASSVTGEVREQFF
TRBJ1-1	NA	TRBV7-9	NA	TGTGCCAGCAGCTTAGCGGCGGGCGTGAACACTGAAGCTTTCTTT	CASSLAAGVNTEAFF
TRBJ2-1	NA	TRBV29-1	TRBD2	TGCAGCGTTTCCATGGCTAGCGGTTTCAATGAGCAGTTCTTC	CSVSMASGFNEQFF